This TCR beta chain comes out of a study of T cell responses to AZD1222 COVID-19 vaccine. Looking at the study overall: Whether given at about 4 or about 12 weeks, second doses were pooled.

A word on this clone: The same CDR3 can be traced to other DNA sequences in this sample.

Produced via immunoSEQ multiplex PCR; TCRdb's table is partial and in-frame only. In the table there are over 85,000 clones, nearly 90% of which are singletons. This CDR3 contains 14 residues. Trimming pared 0 bases from V and 5 bases from J, leaving 7 bases between. Looked up from germline, CDR1 is SGHTA and CDR2 is FQGNSA. The V gene is TRBV7-2, the J gene TRBJ2-2; D might be TRBD1 (5 bases). The receptor was isolated from an adult in good health. The specimen comprised peripheral blood, sampled on day 0 of AZD1222 vaccination. CDR3 sequence (DNA): TGTGCCAGCAGCTTAGCTCCAGGGACCGGGGAGCTGTTTTTT. It specifies CASSLAPGTGELFF. Supplemented by reference TRBV7-2 and TRBJ2-2, the full variable domain reads GAGVSQSPSNKVTEKGKDVELRCDPISGHTALYWYRQSLGQGLEFLIYFQGNSAPDKSGLPSDRFSAERTGGSVSTLTIQRTQQEDSAVYLCASSLAPGTGELFFGEGSRLTVL.